These 9 T cell receptor beta chains were sequenced from one sample in a study of blood T cells in healthy people across ages. The second PCR ran roughly 7 to 12 cycles with a sample-barcoded 5' primer and J-beta primers. TCRdb called the 5' RACE reads again in MiXCR, with one record for every CDR3 protein. The sample has roughly 730,000 distinct CDR3 sequences, about 61% seen once. Material: blood. The receptor set was obtained from a man aged 40-49 years in good health.

This clonotype was observed a handful of times. The V call is TRBV28, the J call TRBJ2-5, with 10 bases fitting TRBD1. The CDR3 contains 15 residues. Germline V gene data show CDR1 as MDHEN and CDR2 as SYDVKM. The V gene end was trimmed by 3 bases and the J gene end by 3 bases; junction bases not matched to a gene: 4. This CDR3 reads CASSFPGTGEETQYF. CDR3 nucleotide sequence: TGTGCCAGCAGTTTCCCCGGGACAGGGGAAGAGACCCAGTACTTC.

This clonotype was detected only a few times. This chain uses TRBV5-1 with TRBJ2-5; the D call may be TRBD1 or TRBD2 (5 bases each). The assigned J gene may be wrong: the sequence end matches TRBJ2-7 better. Germline V CDR1 and CDR2: SGHRS, YFSETQ. CDR3 length: 13 residues. In DNA form, the CDR3 reads TGCGCCAGCAGCTTGTCATTGGGGACCGAGCAGTACTTC. The encoded protein is CASSLSLGTEQYF.

V is TRBV4-3 and J is TRBJ2-3; D call uncertain. The CDR3 loop spans 15 amino acids. V was pared by 0 bases and J by 2 bases, with 9 bases between. Germline-derived CDR1 and CDR2 are LGHNA and YSLEER. DNA for the CDR3: TGCGCCAGCAGCCAAGACTCCGGCCACACAGATACGCAGTATTTT. Encoded protein: CASSQDSGHTDTQYF.

This chain links TRBV4-3 with TRBJ2-1; 11 nucleotides line up with TRBD1. Trimming at V came to 0 bases and at J to 0 bases, leaving 4 bases not matched to a gene. This CDR3 contains 18 residues. Germline loops: CDR1 LGHNA, CDR2 YSLEER. The CDR3 bases are TGCGCCAGCAGCCAAGAGGGGACAGGGGGGAGCTCCTACAATGAGCAGTTCTTC. It translates to CASSQEGTGGSSYNEQFF.

The chain uses TRBV7-6 and TRBJ1-1; no firm D call. V gave up 5 bases and J gave up 1 base, with 11 bases separating them. The CDR3 covers 14 residues. CDR1 SGHVS and CDR2 FNYEAQ come from the germline V gene. This CDR3 is CASSPGRKNTEAFF. For the CDR3, the DNA is TGTGCCAGCAGCCCCGGCAGGAAGAACACTGAAGCTTTCTTT.

The chain couples TRBV5-7 to TRBJ1-1, with TRBD1 as a possible D gene (5 bases). TRBV5-7 is an open reading frame whose function is uncertain. This CDR3 contains 14 residues. The V gene lost 6 bases and the J gene lost 2 bases, with 14 bases spanning the gap. CDR3 in amino acids: CASTRTQGNTEAFF. The CDR3 bases are TGTGCCAGCACAAGGACCCAGGGAAACACTGAAGCTTTCTTT.

The chain joins TRBV25-1 to TRBJ2-5, with D possibly TRBD2 on 6 matching bases. Near its end, the DNA agrees better with TRBJ2-7, so the J call may be wrong. From germline, CDR1 is MGHDK and CDR2 SYGVNS. This CDR3 spans 15 amino acids. The CDR3 sequence is CASSDGRERNYEQYF. CDR3 bases: TGTGCCAGCAGTGATGGCCGGGAGAGGAACTACGAGCAGTACTTC.

The rearrangement joins TRBV19 to TRBJ2-2; 7 positions agree with TRBD2. Germline loops: CDR1 LNHDA, CDR2 SQIVND (reference sequence). This CDR3 is 13 amino acids long. After removal of 9 bases from V and 1 base from J, the junction contained 2 bases not matched to a gene. CDR3 DNA: TGTGCCAGCACTAGCGTGAACACCGGGGAGCTGTTTTTT. Amino acids: CASTSVNTGELFF. The whole variable domain, filled in from reference TRBV19 and TRBJ2-2, reads DGGITQSPKYLFRKEGQNVTLSCEQNLNHDAMYWYRQDPGQGLRLIYYSQIVNDFQKGDIAEGYSVSREKKESFPLTVTSAQKNPTAFYLCASTSVNTGELFFGEGSRLTVL.

The gene calls are TRBV7-6 and TRBJ2-5, with 8 bases fitting TRBD1. With 1 base clipped from V and 7 bases from J, the junction kept 8 bases outside the gene matches. CDR1 is SGHVS, CDR2 FNYEAQ, per germline. The CDR3 is made up of 15 amino acids. This CDR3 is CASSLETGDAGTQYF. The DNA for the CDR3 is TGTGCCAGCAGCTTAGAGACAGGGGATGCGGGGACCCAGTACTTC.